Reported below is one T cell receptor beta chain. The data stem from a study of blood T cell repertoires in COVID-19. On the study more broadly: Acute and convalescent COVID-19 samples came from the United States, Italy and Spain.

Method: immunoSEQ multiplex PCR; TCRdb's copy keeps in-frame clones and lacks some. The sample lists about 250,000 clones, roughly 82% occurring once. The V and J ends lost 2 bases and 7 bases respectively, with 4 bases between them. The germline V gene has CDR1 MNHEY and CDR2 SVGEGT. The CDR3 sequence is 11 residues long. The source material was peripheral blood. The TCR originated in an elderly woman with COVID-19, enrolled during active disease. The chain uses TRBV6-2 or TRBV6-3 and TRBJ2-3; D unresolved. The DNA of the CDR3 is TGTGCCAGCAGTTACATAAATACGCAGTATTTT. Translating gives CASSYINTQYF.